This T cell receptor (beta chain) was sequenced in a study of blood T cells in healthy people across ages (dated by TCRdb to the mid-2010s). The study in broad terms: In model experiments, roughly one uniquely barcoded TCR beta cDNA molecule per two T cells was captured by template switching. The donors were split into four age groups: young (average 16 years), middle-aged (around 40), aged (about 62) and long-lived (over 80). Two additional independent replicas of 1 million unique cDNA reads from the same blood draw were analyzed for two donors (one aged 18 to 30 and one aged 80 or older). Age-related changes in TCR beta repertoire diversity were measured in the study by deep sequencing normalized with unique cDNA molecular identifiers.

Library generation was performed with 5' RACE. Data came from an Illumina HiSeq 2500. A second PCR of about 6 to 11 cycles was performed with a sample-barcoded 5' primer and a J-beta primer mix. Each TCR beta cDNA molecule received a unique molecular identifier from a template-switch 5' adaptor carrying 12 random nucleotides. Each sample yielded at least 3 million CDR3-containing paired-end reads. The Mint cDNA synthesis kit, primed by a TRBC-specific oligonucleotide, was used to synthesize first-strand cDNA from all RNA. All cDNA was treated with uracil-DNA glycosylase and then went through a first 18-cycle PCR with the universal primers M1SS and BC2_uni_R. On the study's bioinformatics: For normalization, 1 million high-quality reads were randomly selected from each sample, with every read carrying a distinct molecular identifier. Reads sharing molecular identifiers were discarded rather than binned into consensus sequences. MiTCR, run with a Q25 quality threshold and the strictest error-elimination algorithm, handled CDR3 identification, clonotype clustering and error correction. A nonparametric unseen species model using Euler transformation provided a lower-bound estimate of total TCR beta diversity. The public reads were quality trimmed at Q25 with fastp and then assembled into clones with MiXCR by TCRdb, keeping productive beta chains. Rows matching on CDR3 protein sequence are summarized as one entry with the most common DNA and genes. These V and J calls rely on TCRdb rather than the paper's analysis. This sample gives some 940,000 distinct CDR3 sequences in total; 25% to 30% of them show up just once. The ten top clones hold roughly 10% of the sample.

Systemically healthy Caucasian individuals from Russia, approximately 39 in total and aged about 6 to 90 years, were included as donors. Each donor gave roughly 9.5 milliliters of peripheral blood, collected into EDTA-treated Vacutainer tubes. Ficoll-Paque density-gradient centrifugation was used to isolate PBMCs, with at least 7 million obtained per sample. Trizol reagent was used to extract total RNA from PBMCs, with at least 6 micrograms per sample. Naive CD45RAhigh/CD27high T cell percentages were measured by flow cytometry on a PBMC aliquot from every donor. This clonotype occurred a few times. This clone's antigen is unknown. The sample holds no much larger clone one base away, and base qualities are not on file. The paper as a whole reports these results and caveats: Bulk unsorted PBMC profiling prevented conclusive comparison of naive and antigen-experienced compartments. Observed TCR beta diversity per million T cells fell roughly linearly with age, and a significant reduction was already apparent by age around 39. The percentage of naive T cells measured by flow cytometry correlated strongly with observed TCR beta diversity. The CMV infection status of donors was not known, potentially confounding age-related changes in expanded clonotypes. Compared with the aged group, more naive CD4+ T cells, fewer expanded clones and increased TCR diversity were shown by the long-lived group, suggesting age selection. Estimates of total diversity based on one million sequenced T cells were considered lower bounds and underestimates.

These data were also filed under a second study, of T cells of mothers and their children. As that second paper reports: Donors were nine systemically healthy Caucasian individuals: three mothers and their six children. cDNA synthesis used all of the extracted RNA, with approximately 1.4 ug of RNA in each 15 ul reaction. In the second PCR, the M1S primer added sample barcodes and 2-4 random nucleotides. Over 9.5 million TCR beta CDR3 reads were obtained for each mother, and around 3 million reads were obtained for each child. TCR recombination output is similarly shaped by thymic selection in related and unrelated pairs, with a minor effect exerted by inherited differences. Normalized repertoire overlap was always slightly but never significantly higher in related than unrelated mother-child pairs. No persistent microchimeric T cell clones were detected, at a sensitivity of approximately 90 clones per million clonotypes. The study used deep NGS to compare TCR beta repertoires of mothers and children, seeking features distinguishing related mother-child pairs from unrelated individuals. Mothers averaged around 43 +/- 4 years of age and children averaged 11 +/- 4 years. After adapters were ligated using NEBNext reagents, the libraries underwent 100+100 nt paired-end sequencing on an Illumina HiSeq 2000. To avoid cross-contamination, the mother libraries and the child libraries were prepared a month apart and sequenced in separate runs. Between roughly 450,000 and 2,000,000 distinct TCR beta clonotypes were identified per donor. Naive TCR beta clonotypes were estimated from low-frequency clonotypes matched to each donor's FACS-determined naive share, without sorting.

This TCR came from a woman between 40 and 55 years old in good health. The specimen was blood.

The sequence in DNA is TGTGCCAGCAGCTACACGGGACAGGGTCCTAACTATGGCTACACCTTC. It encodes CASSYTGQGPNYGYTF. The rearrangement joined TRBV5-6 to TRBJ1-2, and 9 junction bases match TRBD1. Based on the germline V gene, the CDR1 and CDR2 sequences are SGHDT and YYEEEE. Trimmed from V: 3 bases; trimmed from J: 0 bases; junction bases lacking a gene match: 6. The CDR3 measures 16 amino acids from cysteine to phenylalanine. Only CDR3 DNA is held: 48 bases, read in frame from base 1.